These 27 T cell receptor beta chains were all obtained from the same sample, sequenced in a study of cytomegalovirus exposure and HLA in healthy donors. Primers for the PCR totalled 60 Vbeta and 13 Jbeta. The repertoire was sequenced with immunoSEQ multiplex PCR; TCRdb's copy has only in-frame clones and lacks some. The sample includes approximately 220,000 clones, about four fifths of them seen just once. Sequencing input: PBMCs. The receptors originated from a young man in good health and CMV-seronegative.

There are a few counts of this clone. This chain uses TRBV2 with TRBJ2-7; TRBD2 agrees at 8 bases. The CDR3 runs to 14 residues. J gave up 7 bases and V 8 bases, and 13 bases lay outside the gene matches. From germline, CDR1 is SNHLY and CDR2 FYNNEI. The CDR3 nucleotides are TGTGCCAGCTTACCGGGAGGGACCCTTAAAGAGCAGTACTTC. This translates into CASLPGGTLKEQYF.

Only one count was recorded for this clone. This sequence joins TRBV18 and TRBJ1-1; D is unresolved. The CDR3 spans 15 residues. V was pared by 3 bases and J by 1 base, with 12 bases between. From germline, CDR1 is KGHSH and CDR2 LQKENI. CDR3 coding DNA: TGTGCCAGCTCACCCCTAGGATCTGCGAACACTGAAGCTTTCTTT. Translated, it gives CASSPLGSANTEAFF. The whole variable domain, filled in from reference TRBV18 and TRBJ1-1, reads NAGVMQNPRHLVRRRGQEARLRCSPMKGHSHVYWYRQLPEEGLKFMVYLQKENIIDESGMPKERFSAEFPKEGPSILRIQQVVRGDSAAYFCASSPLGSANTEAFFGQGTRLTVV.

This clone came up a few times. This chain links TRBV5-1 with TRBJ2-7; 14 bases match TRBD2. V shed 0 bases, J shed 2 bases, and the junction held 16 bases outside the gene matches. This CDR3 is built from 21 residues. The germline CDR1 and CDR2 sequences are SGHRS and YFSETQ. CDR3 region: CASSLGISGTSGGRNTYEQYF. CDR3 sequence (DNA): TGCGCCAGCAGCTTGGGAATCTCCGGGACTAGCGGGGGCCGCAACACCTACGAGCAGTACTTC. Based on the CDR3 plus reference TRBV5-1 and TRBJ2-7, the full variable domain is KAGVTQTPRYLIKTRGQQVTLSCSPISGHRSVSWYQQTPGQGLQFLFEYFSETQRNKGNFPGRFSGRQFSNSRSEMNVSTLELGDSALYLCASSLGISGTSGGRNTYEQYFGPGTRLTVT.

The chain employs TRBV6-5 and TRBJ2-7; possible D gene TRBD2, 6 bases. The germline V gene has CDR1 MNHEY and CDR2 SVGAGI. The CDR3 extends over 13 amino acids. V was trimmed by 4 bases and J by 0 bases, leaving 7 bases between them. DNA of the CDR3: TGTGCCAGCAGTTGGAGGGACTCCTACGAGCAGTACTTC. As protein: CASSWRDSYEQYF.

Details on this clone: The same CDR3 arises from other DNA sequences in this sample as well. V usage is TRBV7-8 and J usage is TRBJ1-5; D unresolved. Germline V CDR1 and CDR2: SGHVS, FQNEAQ. CDR3 size: 13 residues. Trimming removed 0 bases at V and 5 bases at J, with 5 bases between. CDR3: CASSLARDQPQHF. In DNA, the CDR3 is TGTGCCAGCAGCTTAGCGAGGGATCAGCCCCAGCATTTT.

This clone was observed once. V usage is TRBV28 and J usage is TRBJ1-1; D perhaps matches TRBD1 (6 bases). The CDR3 covers 16 residues. Germline lookup yields CDR1 MDHEN and CDR2 SYDVKM. V lost 7 bases, J lost 0 bases, and 18 bases lay in between. Here the CDR3 DNA reads TGTGCCAGCACCCGCGGGGGCCCCGTCATGAACACTGAAGCTTTCTTT. This translates into CASTRGGPVMNTEAFF. Full variable domain (missing parts from reference TRBV28 and TRBJ1-1): DVKVTQSSRYLVKRTGEKVFLECVQDMDHENMFWYRQDPGLGLRLIYFSYDVKMKEKGDIPEGYSVSREKKERFSLILESASTNQTSMYLCASTRGGPVMNTEAFFGQGTRLTVV.

Only a few counts were recorded for this clone. DNA for the CDR3: TGTGCCAGCAGTCGACAGGGGGCCCTCGGGGAGCTGTTTTTT. Protein sequence: CASSRQGALGELFF. The chain recombines TRBV6-5 with TRBJ2-2, with 10 bases fitting TRBD1. Germline CDR1 is MNHEY and CDR2 is SVGAGI. V lost 5 bases to trimming and J lost 7 bases; unmatched junction nucleotides: 4. This CDR3 contains 14 residues.

V usage is TRBV7-9 and J usage is TRBJ2-1, with D possibly TRBD1 on 8 matching bases. Deletions cut 6 bases from V and 7 bases from J, with 16 bases between. Per germline, CDR1 SEHNR and CDR2 FQNEAQ (reference sequence). The CDR3 runs 14 residues. The CDR3: CASRGQGGFNEQFF. Written as DNA, the CDR3 is TGTGCCAGCAGAGGACAGGGAGGGTTTAATGAGCAGTTCTTC.

This clone was found once. V and J are TRBV27 and TRBJ1-1; no definite D call. Trimming left V 3 bases short and J 1 base short, with 6 bases between. The CDR3 spans 13 residues. Germline assignment: CDR1 MNHEY and CDR2 SMNVEV (reference sequence). The CDR3, as DNA: TGTGCCAGCAGTTTGGCAGAGAACACTGAAGCTTTCTTT. Translated, it gives CASSLAENTEAFF.

This clone was recorded only once. The genes are TRBV28 and TRBJ1-2; possibly TRBD1 for D (5 bases). From germline, CDR1 is MDHEN and CDR2 SYDVKM. Trimming left V 6 bases short and J 0 bases short, with 14 bases between. CDR3 length: 15 residues. CDR3 bases: TGTGCCAGCAGCCCCTATGGGGCCTCTAACTATGGCTACACCTTC. Translated: CASSPYGASNYGYTF.

This clone has just a few counts. The CDR3 here is CASTLGGRAKEKLFF. CDR3 coding DNA: TGTGCCAGCACCTTAGGGGGCCGGGCGAAAGAAAAACTGTTTTTT. The chain links TRBV5-5 to TRBJ1-4, with TRBD1 matching over 7 bases. In germline, CDR1 is SGHKS, CDR2 YYEKEE (reference sequence). CDR3 length equals 15 residues. After removal of 6 bases from V and 8 bases from J, the junction contained 13 bases not matched to a gene.

The J gene is TRBJ1-6, the V gene TRBV9; TRBD1 is a possible D gene (6 bases). Deletions cut 7 bases from V and 8 bases from J, with 19 bases between. CDR1 SGDLS and CDR2 YYNGEE come from the germline V gene. This CDR3 is 15 amino acids long. The CDR3 DNA sequence: TGTGCCAGCTCGCGCCTCTGGACAGTTGATTCACCCCTCCACTTT. As protein: CASSRLWTVDSPLHF.

V and J are TRBV13 and TRBJ2-1; 9 nucleotides align to TRBD1. J was trimmed by 7 bases and V by 5 bases; bases with no gene match: 3. The CDR3 is made up of 13 amino acids. Per the germline V gene, CDR1 is PRHDT and CDR2 is FYEKMQ (reference sequence). The CDR3 sequence is CASSQGQGNEQFF. DNA of the CDR3: TGTGCCAGCAGCCAGGGACAGGGAAATGAGCAGTTCTTC.

J is TRBJ2-7 and V is TRBV13; D uncertain. From germline, CDR1 is PRHDT and CDR2 FYEKMQ (reference sequence). This CDR3 has 13 amino acids. The V end lost 0 bases, the J end lost 1 base, and 4 bases lay between the germline ends. CDR3 in DNA: TGTGCCAGCAGCTTAGGACAGTCCTACGAGCAGTACTTC. Translation gives CASSLGQSYEQYF.

The rearrangement links TRBV12-1 to TRBJ2-2; the D call of TRBD1 is as the table states it, not checked on the DNA. TRBV12-1 is deemed a pseudogene. The CDR3 loop spans 17 amino acids. The CDR3 reads CASTGGTGVLATGELFF. As DNA, the CDR3 is TGTGCCAGCACCGGGGGGACAGGGGTATTAGCCACCGGGGAGCTGTTTTTT.

V and J are TRBV4-1 and TRBJ2-1; no definite D call. Germline V lookup: CDR1 MGHRA, CDR2 YSYEKL. This CDR3 comprises 11 residues. V was cut by 1 base and J by 12 bases, with 7 bases left in between. The CDR3 bases are TGCGCCAGCAGCCAAGGACATGTGCAGTTCTTC. Protein sequence: CASSQGHVQFF.

The V gene is TRBV7-9, the J gene TRBJ2-5, with D possibly matching TRBD2 (7 bases). The CDR3 contains 14 residues. Germline lookup yields CDR1 SEHNR and CDR2 FQNEAQ (reference sequence). V shed 3 bases and J shed 9 bases, with 17 bases lying between them. This chain's CDR3 is CASSFFPRGASQYF. The CDR3 nucleotides read TGTGCCAGCAGCTTTTTTCCCCGGGGGGCGTCCCAGTACTTC.

The rearrangement links TRBV9 to TRBJ2-7; 7 nucleotides line up with TRBD1. The CDR3 is made up of 15 amino acids. Per the germline V gene, CDR1 is SGDLS and CDR2 is YYNGEE. Trimming took 4 bases from V and 1 from J; bases not matched to a gene: 8. The chain's CDR3 is CASSPWDSASYEQYF. In DNA, the CDR3 is TGTGCCAGCAGCCCTTGGGACAGCGCGTCCTACGAGCAGTACTTC.

This clone was recorded only once. The chain has TRBV7-9 and TRBJ1-1, with TRBD1 matching over 7 bases. CDR1 is SEHNR and CDR2 is FQNEAQ in the germline V gene (reference sequence). V shed 6 bases and J 8 bases; nucleotides not matched to a gene: 6. There are 12 residues in the CDR3. The CDR3 nucleotides read TGTGCCAGCAGTTGGGACAGCAGAGAAGCTTTCTTT. As protein: CASSWDSREAFF.

The CDR3 spells CASSSPSSGGAGTQYF. The CDR3 region has the DNA TGTGCCAGCAGTTCTCCCTCTAGCGGGGGGGCGGGTACGCAGTATTTT. The rearrangement links TRBV28 to TRBJ2-3; TRBD2 matches at 12 bases. The CDR3 is 16 amino acids. J gave up 8 bases and V 4 bases, and 10 bases lay outside the gene matches. Germline CDR1 and CDR2: MDHEN and SYDVKM.

The chain uses TRBV6-1 and TRBJ2-5; possible D gene TRBD2, 5 bases. V was trimmed by 2 bases and J by 0 bases, leaving 10 bases between them. This CDR3 has 15 amino acids. Germline V gives CDR1 MNHNS, CDR2 SASEGT. CDR3 amino acids: CASSESGWNQETQYF. In DNA, the CDR3 is TGTGCCAGCAGTGAAAGCGGTTGGAACCAAGAGACCCAGTACTTC.

This chain uses TRBV7-9 with TRBJ2-2; TRBD1 matches 9 bases. Germline CDR1 SEHNR, CDR2 FQNEAQ (reference sequence). CDR3 length: 15 amino acids. The ends lost 5 bases at V and 9 bases at J; junction bases unmatched: 10. Here the CDR3 reads CASSAGTGRTRELFF. The CDR3 DNA is TGTGCCAGCAGCGCCGGGACAGGGCGAACCAGGGAGCTGTTTTTT.

This chain connects TRBV7-8 to TRBJ1-2, with 9 bases aligning to TRBD1. This CDR3 comprises 19 residues. Looked up from germline, CDR1 is SGHVS and CDR2 is FQNEAQ. Trimming at V came to 4 bases and at J to 2 bases, leaving 17 bases not matched to a gene. Here the CDR3 DNA reads TGTGCCAGCAGCTCAGCGATTCGCTCTCGGACAGGGGCAAACTATGGCTACACCTTC. Encoded protein: CASSSAIRSRTGANYGYTF.

This clone occurred a few times. The chain links TRBV7-9 to TRBJ2-1, with a possible D match to TRBD1 (6 bases). This CDR3 contains 14 residues. The germline V gene encodes CDR1 SEHNR and CDR2 FQNEAQ (reference sequence). V was shortened by 2 bases and J by 3 bases, with 8 bases between the two germline ends. CDR3 sequence: CASSLTGYYNEQFF. The DNA for the CDR3 is TGTGCCAGCAGCTTAACAGGGTACTACAATGAGCAGTTCTTC.

This sequence joins TRBV19 and TRBJ2-7, with TRBD2 as a possible D gene (5 bases). The germline gives CDR1 LNHDA, CDR2 SQIVND (reference sequence). CDR3 size: 13 residues. Trimming shortened V by 4 bases and J by 12 bases, and 19 bases separated the two germline ends. CDR3 bases: TGTGCCAGTAGTACTAACACCGGGATTGGGCTGTACTTC. Its translation: CASSTNTGIGLYF.

The chain employs TRBV28 and TRBJ2-7, with TRBD1 matching over 8 bases. With V trimmed by 2 bases and J by 3 bases, 6 bases remained unmatched. This CDR3 spans 15 amino acids. Germline CDR1 is MDHEN and CDR2 is SYDVKM. CDR3 region: CASSLIGTGIYEQYF. The CDR3 nucleotides are TGTGCCAGCAGTTTAATCGGGACAGGAATCTACGAGCAGTACTTC. The full variable domain, its missing parts supplied by reference TRBV28 and TRBJ2-7, is DVKVTQSSRYLVKRTGEKVFLECVQDMDHENMFWYRQDPGLGLRLIYFSYDVKMKEKGDIPEGYSVSREKKERFSLILESASTNQTSMYLCASSLIGTGIYEQYFGPGTRLTVT.

This chain connects TRBV6-5 to TRBJ2-3; 8 bases agree with TRBD2. Trimming took 4 bases from V and 5 from J; bases not matched to a gene: 8. Per the germline V gene, CDR1 is MNHEY and CDR2 is SVGAGI. The CDR3 has 15 amino acids. DNA of the CDR3: TGTGCCAGCAGTTTCCCCAGCGGGAGTAGAGATACGCAGTATTTT. This codes for CASSFPSGSRDTQYF.